The source of this TCR beta chain is a study of CD8 T cells in ankylosing spondylitis (dated by TCRdb to about 2017). Regarding the study in general: The study profiled T cell receptor beta repertoires in healthy donors and ankylosing spondylitis patients to find disease-linked TCR variants. Samples of peripheral blood were taken, and for ankylosing spondylitis patients, synovial fluid was collected as well. The full study cohort was made up of roughly 25 ankylosing spondylitis patients and roughly 100 healthy donors.

In its sample, this clonotype was seen many times. The antigen this receptor binds is unknown. No base quality information exists; no much larger clone differs at one position. Paper-wide results and their limitations: Some TCR beta motif variants had previously been reported in synovial fluid and blood of reactive arthritis patients, which suggested common disease-initiation mechanisms. A TCR beta motif made up of 7 to 9 highly homologous amino acid variants appeared to be characteristic of blood from ankylosing spondylitis patients. A CD8+ phenotype was shown by the disease-linked clones, which were found at relatively low frequencies in peripheral blood. Significant enrichment of the disease-linked clones was reported in matched synovial fluid samples from ankylosing spondylitis patients.

The reads were generated on an Illumina HiSeq 2500. Quantitative 5'-RACE with molecular barcodes was used to prepare TCR beta libraries. As for the authors' bioinformatics: To identify disease-linked TCR variants, a new computational method was used, one built on a probabilistic model of VDJ rearrangement. The public reads were reanalyzed by TCRdb: fastp trimming at Q25, MiXCR alignment, in-frame beta chains only. Rows with one shared CDR3 protein collapse into an entry with the most common genes and DNA. TCRdb's processing, not the study's, gives the V and J calls here. A total of 200,000 to 300,000 distinct CDR3 sequences appear in this sample, 20% to 30% of them only once. The ten most abundant clones make up around 0.64% of the sample. At the junction V is shortened by 2 bases and J by 2 bases, with 9 bases in between. Spanning cysteine to phenylalanine, the CDR3 consists of 13 amino acids. The sequence is cut down to CDR3 DNA, 39 bases in frame from base 1. The germline V gene (reference sequence) specifies DFQATT as CDR1 and SNEGSKA as CDR2.

The TCR was taken from a male donor with ankylosing spondylitis or in good health (not recorded which). The specimen was blood, either unsorted or a sorted T cell fraction (not recorded which). The sequence joins TRBV20-1 to TRBJ2-5, with no confidently assigned D gene. The DNA sequence follows: TGCAGTGCTAGAATCGCGAATCAAGAGACCCAGTACTTC. Its protein reads: CSARIANQETQYF.